The present T cell receptor (beta chain) was sequenced within a study of T cell responses to AZD1222 COVID-19 vaccine. Findings and limits, study-wide: Repertoire sampling occurred only after the peak T cell response. Mostly white British, mostly female donors; authors suggested clonal diversity may be underestimated.

Sequenced by immunoSEQ multiplex PCR; TCRdb stores in-frame clones only, minus some. Here the sample spans 130,000 to 150,000 clones, about 86% being singletons. Concerning this clone itself: What it binds is unknown.

Here the sequenced sample was peripheral blood, taken 28 days after the second AZD1222 dose. The receptor comes from an adult who received the AZD1222 COVID-19 vaccine.

In nucleotides, the CDR3 is TGTGCCTGGATCCCTCGGGGGGATCAATATAATTCACCCCTCCACTTT. It specifies CAWIPRGDQYNSPLHF. This chain links TRBV30 with TRBJ1-6; D might be TRBD1 (5 bases). This CDR3 is 16 amino acids long. V lost 4 bases and J lost 4, with 17 bases in between. Germline values: CDR1 GTSNPN, CDR2 SVGIG (reference sequence).